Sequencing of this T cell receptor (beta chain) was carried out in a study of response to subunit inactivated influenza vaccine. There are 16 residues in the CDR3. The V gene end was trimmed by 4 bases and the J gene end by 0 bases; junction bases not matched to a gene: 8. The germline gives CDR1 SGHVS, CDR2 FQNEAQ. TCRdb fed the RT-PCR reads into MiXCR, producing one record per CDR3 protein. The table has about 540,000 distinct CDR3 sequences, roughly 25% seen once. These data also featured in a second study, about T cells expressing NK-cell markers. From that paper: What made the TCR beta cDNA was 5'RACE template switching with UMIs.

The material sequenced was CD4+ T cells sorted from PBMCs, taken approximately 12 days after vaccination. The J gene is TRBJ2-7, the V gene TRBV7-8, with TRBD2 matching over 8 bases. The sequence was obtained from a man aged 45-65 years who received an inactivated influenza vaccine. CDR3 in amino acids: CASSWGAGAISYEQYF. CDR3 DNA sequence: TGTGCCAGCAGCTGGGGAGCGGGGGCCATCTCCTACGAGCAGTACTTC.